Described below is a single TCR beta chain sequence and its context. Across 20 to 25 US areas, participants ranged in age from about 18 to 90 years. In assigning cohorts, the study relied on participant-reported clinical history. Donors in Cohort 3 counted as recovered after two negative PCRs, clearance, or symptom resolution. Repertoires were generated with immunoSEQ multiplex PCR, while TCRdb's copy carries only in-frame clones and drops some. The sample lists some 400,000 clones; just under 90% were seen once. This specimen comes from a study of blood T cell repertoires in COVID-19. Study-wide background: From T cells, B-cell-depleted T cells, or PBMCs came the material, which was cDNA or gDNA.

Per germline, CDR1 MNHEY and CDR2 SVGAGI. This CDR3 contains 13 residues. After removal of 5 bases from V and 2 bases from J, the junction contained 1 base not matched to a gene. The sample comprised PBMCs or T cells enriched from blood (not recorded which). This TCR derives from a woman in her twenties or thirties who had recovered from COVID-19. The chain recombines TRBV6-5 with TRBJ2-7; 9 bases fit TRBD2. The CDR3: CASSQRGAYEQYF. The CDR3 region has the DNA TGTGCCAGCAGTCAGCGGGGGGCCTACGAGCAGTACTTC.